The 23 T cell receptor beta chains below all came from one sample that was sequenced in a study of blood T cell repertoires in COVID-19. The table came from immunoSEQ multiplex PCR; TCRdb's copy has only in-frame clones and leaves some out. The sample contains around 100,000 clones, about 90% of which appear only once. Specimen: peripheral blood. The receptor set was obtained from a man aged 50 to 59 with acute or convalescent COVID-19.

V and J are TRBV18 and TRBJ2-7; no definite D call. This CDR3 contains 13 residues. The germline V gene encodes CDR1 KGHSH and CDR2 LQKENI. V was clipped by 0 bases and J by 2 bases, with 5 bases between them. This CDR3 reads CASSPPSAYEQYF. CDR3 coding DNA: TGTGCCAGCTCACCACCGTCGGCCTACGAGCAGTACTTC.

The CDR3 loop reads CASSEAMRAFF. In DNA, the CDR3 is TGTGCCAGCAGTGAAGCAATGCGAGCTTTCTTT. The chain uses TRBV6-1 and TRBJ1-1; D unclear. Trimming stripped 0 bases from V and 10 bases from J, with 6 bases between. Germline CDR1 is MNHNS and CDR2 is SASEGT. The CDR3 extends over 11 amino acids.

V and J are TRBV5-1 and TRBJ2-2, with TRBD1 matching over 8 bases. This CDR3 region has 15 residues. Germline assignment: CDR1 SGHRS and CDR2 YFSETQ. Germline trimming cut 3 bases from V and 4 bases from J; bases unmatched to any gene: 5. CDR3 region: CASSSRDRPTGELFF. The CDR3 DNA follows: TGCGCCAGCAGCTCTAGGGACAGGCCCACCGGGGAGCTGTTTTTT.

The J gene is TRBJ2-7, the V gene TRBV9; no clear D gene. Germline CDR1 reads SGDLS; CDR2 reads YYNGEE. Between the trimmed V and J ends, which lost 0 bases and 0 bases, there was a span of 7 bases. The CDR3 is 14 amino acids. The CDR3 DNA reads TGTGCCAGCAGCGTAGGTGCCAGCTCCTACGAGCAGTACTTC. Translated, it gives CASSVGASSYEQYF.

V is TRBV5-6 and J is TRBJ2-2, with D possibly TRBD1 on 5 matching bases. CDR3 length: 15 amino acids. CDR1 SGHDT and CDR2 YYEEEE come from the germline V gene. Trimming took off 0 bases at V and 1 base at J, with 7 bases between the two ends. The CDR3 here is CASSLGQKNTGELFF. The CDR3 nucleotides are TGTGCCAGCAGCTTGGGACAGAAGAACACCGGGGAGCTGTTTTTT.

The chain uses TRBV27 and TRBJ1-5; the D is unclear. CDR1 is MNHEY and CDR2 is SMNVEV in the germline V gene (reference sequence). The germline V and J ends were trimmed by 3 bases and 5 bases, with 11 bases remaining between them. There are 14 residues in the CDR3. CDR3 protein: CASSFGPGDQPQHF. The CDR3 nucleotides read TGTGCCAGCAGTTTTGGGCCCGGGGATCAGCCCCAGCATTTT.

This clone was counted once. The chain employs TRBV5-6 and TRBJ2-7, with 8 bases identical to TRBD2. The CDR3 extends over 16 amino acids. Germline V gene data show CDR1 as SGHDT and CDR2 as YYEEEE. After removal of 3 bases from V and 7 bases from J, the junction contained 15 bases not matched to a gene. The CDR3 region has the DNA TGTGCCAGCAGCTGGGGACTAGAGGGTGTTACGGGGGAGCAGTACTTC. This gives the protein CASSWGLEGVTGEQYF.

This chain connects TRBV28 to TRBJ2-1; TRBD2 aligns across 14 bases. Germline V gene data show CDR1 as MDHEN and CDR2 as SYDVKM. This CDR3 has 20 residues. The J segment lost 2 bases and the V segment lost 4 bases, leaving 13 bases of the junction unmatched. The CDR3 coding sequence is TGTGCCAGCAGTTATCCGGGACTAGCGGGAGAGGGCGTTGCCTACAATGAGCAGTTCTTC. This encodes CASSYPGLAGEGVAYNEQFF.

The chain combines TRBV24-1 with TRBJ2-1; tentatively, D is TRBD1 (6 bases). The germline gives CDR1 KGHDR, CDR2 SFDVKD. The CDR3 totals 15 residues. The germline V and J ends were trimmed by 4 bases and 1 base, with 10 bases remaining between them. CDR3 sequence reads: CATSEQGLSYNEQFF. The CDR3 DNA sequence: TGTGCCACCAGTGAGCAGGGGCTGTCCTACAATGAGCAGTTCTTC.

The rearrangement joins TRBV19 to TRBJ2-7, with 7 bases matching TRBD1. CDR3 length equals 14 residues. V lost 5 bases and J lost 2; bases outside the gene matches: 6. In germline, CDR1 is LNHDA, CDR2 SQIVND (reference sequence). CDR3 sequence reads: CASSPRQGPYEQYF. CDR3 bases: TGTGCCAGTAGTCCCCGACAGGGCCCCTACGAGCAGTACTTC.

This clone was recorded once. The rearrangement uses TRBV6-5 and TRBJ2-1, with 9 bases matching TRBD1. The CDR3 is 16 amino acids. Germline CDR1 reads MNHEY; CDR2 reads SVGAGI. With V trimmed by 0 bases and J by 4 bases, 4 bases remained unmatched. DNA for the CDR3: TGTGCCAGCAGTTACTCGCGGACAGGGGCGTACAATGAGCAGTTCTTC. This codes for CASSYSRTGAYNEQFF.

This clone was recorded a few times. The genes are TRBV6-5 and TRBJ1-1; D not resolved. V lost 0 bases and J 10 bases, leaving 12 bases between the germline ends. The CDR3 extends over 13 amino acids. Germline V CDR1 and CDR2: MNHEY, SVGAGI. The CDR3 is CASSYSPGDVAFF. CDR3 sequence (DNA): TGTGCCAGCAGTTACTCCCCCGGGGATGTAGCTTTCTTT.

The rearrangement links TRBV19 to TRBJ2-2, with 10 nucleotides matching TRBD2. The CDR3 runs to 16 residues. V shed 5 bases and J 4 bases; nucleotides not matched to a gene: 7. The germline gives CDR1 LNHDA, CDR2 SQIVND (reference sequence). The DNA of the CDR3 is TGTGCCAGTAGTTCTACGACTAGCGGGCGCACCGGGGAGCTGTTTTTT. The encoded protein is CASSSTTSGRTGELFF.

CDR3 in amino acids: CASSLNYEQYF. CDR3 DNA: TGTGCCAGCAGCCTTAACTACGAGCAGTACTTC. The chain uses TRBV7-9 and TRBJ2-7; D unclear. CDR1 is SEHNR, CDR2 FQNEAQ, per germline (reference sequence). The CDR3 loop spans 11 amino acids. The ends were cut back, 5 bases at V and 3 bases at J, with 5 bases in the middle.

The rearrangement links TRBV11-2 to TRBJ2-5, with 7 bases matching TRBD2. V lost 1 base and J lost 4; bases outside the gene matches: 3. The CDR3 runs 14 residues. CDR1 is SGHAT, CDR2 FQNNGV, per germline. CDR3: CASSLGGGTETQYF. The CDR3 bases are TGTGCCAGCAGCTTAGGGGGGGGGACAGAGACCCAGTACTTC.

The V and J genes are TRBV19 and TRBJ2-7; 7 bases are shared with TRBD2. CDR1 and CDR2 from the germline V gene are LNHDA and SQIVND (reference sequence). This CDR3 has 15 amino acids. J was trimmed by 4 bases and V by 4 bases; bases with no gene match: 10. The DNA for the CDR3 is TGTGCCAGTAGTAAGCCGAGCGGGATGCGGTACGAGCAGTACTTC. This gives the protein CASSKPSGMRYEQYF.

The gene calls are TRBV10-3 and TRBJ2-1, with TRBD2 matching over 12 bases. This CDR3 has 16 amino acids. Germline trimming cut 4 bases from V and 4 bases from J; bases unmatched to any gene: 5. In germline, CDR1 is ENHRY, CDR2 SYGVKD. The CDR3 protein is CAISVGTSGPYNEQFF. The CDR3 nucleotides read TGTGCCATCAGTGTGGGGACTAGCGGGCCGTACAATGAGCAGTTCTTC.

The V call is TRBV2, the J call TRBJ1-5; D gene uncertain. Germline CDR1 reads SNHLY; CDR2 reads FYNNEI. This CDR3 has 15 amino acids. The germline V and J ends were trimmed by 1 base and 0 bases, with 7 bases remaining between them. CDR3 DNA: TGTGCCAGCAGTGAAGGGAGGGCTAGCAATCAGCCCCAGCATTTT. Protein sequence: CASSEGRASNQPQHF.

The chain carries TRBV6-5 and TRBJ1-1; D is ambiguous. This CDR3 contains 14 residues. Germline assignment: CDR1 MNHEY and CDR2 SVGAGI. Trimming removed 5 bases from V and 4 bases from J, with 14 bases in between. As DNA, the CDR3 is TGTGCCAGCAGTCCCCGGAGGGCGGCCACTGAAGCTTTCTTT. This translates into CASSPRRAATEAFF.

V and J are TRBV6-6 and TRBJ2-7, with 9 bases fitting TRBD2. Germline trimming cut 7 bases from V and 7 bases from J; bases unmatched to any gene: 14. Germline-derived CDR1 and CDR2 are MNHNY and SVGAGI (reference sequence). This CDR3 contains 15 residues. Here the CDR3 reads CASTHGLAGTGEQYF. The CDR3 coding sequence is TGTGCCAGCACTCACGGCCTAGCGGGGACCGGGGAGCAGTACTTC.

The chain employs TRBV13 and TRBJ2-1, with TRBD2 matching 11 bases. CDR1 PRHDT and CDR2 FYEKMQ come from the germline V gene (reference sequence). CDR3 size: 16 residues. V was clipped by 5 bases and J by 4 bases; unmatched bases: 7. In nucleotides, the CDR3 is TGTGCCAGCAGCACCGAACTAGCGGGAGTTTACAATGAGCAGTTCTTC. Translation gives CASSTELAGVYNEQFF.

The chain employs TRBV3-1 (or the pseudogene TRBV3-2) and TRBJ2-2, with 7 nucleotides matching TRBD2. The CDR3 runs 16 residues. V dropped 4 bases and J dropped 2; count of bases not matched to a gene: 7. CDR1 and CDR2 from the germline V gene are LGHDT and YNNKEL (reference sequence). The CDR3 nucleotides are TGTGCCAGCAGCCGAGAACTAGCGACCAACACCGGGGAGCTGTTTTTT. It specifies CASSRELATNTGELFF.

This sequence joins TRBV5-1 and TRBJ2-4; 8 positions agree with TRBD1. Looked up from germline, CDR1 is SGHRS and CDR2 is YFSETQ. V gave up 5 bases and J gave up 8 bases; unmatched junction bases: 15. The CDR3 length is 16 residues. CDR3 DNA sequence: TGCGCCAGCAGGCGTAACCCCTCGGGACAGGCTGACATTCAGTACTTC. Its translation is CASRRNPSGQADIQYF.